The 7 T cell receptor beta chains in this list originate from one sample, sequenced in a study of shared clonotypes between healthy human individuals. The repertoire was sequenced with immunoSEQ multiplex PCR; TCRdb's copy has only in-frame clones and lacks some. Seen here are about 1 million clones, more than 75% observed once, and the top ten hold approximately 0.52%. The sample consisted of memory CD4+ T cells from PBMCs. Subset defined: CD45RA-negative fraction. Receptors originate from a young man in good health. Some clones in this sample may be carry-over from other donors' samples.

In its sample, this clone was seen a few times. The chain uses TRBV28 and TRBJ2-6; D might be TRBD2 (6 bases). Trimming took off 5 bases at V and 0 bases at J, with 11 bases between the two ends. The germline V gene encodes CDR1 MDHEN and CDR2 SYDVKM. This CDR3 is 16 amino acids long. As DNA, the CDR3 is TGTGCCAGCAGTCCCCGGGGGTACTCTGGGGCCAACGTCCTGACTTTC. Translated, it gives CASSPRGYSGANVLTF.

V gene TRBV30 combines with J gene TRBJ1-3; 8 nucleotides match TRBD1. The CDR3 has 15 residues. The V and J ends lost 8 bases and 8 bases, in that order; junction bases with no gene match: 17. In germline, CDR1 is GTSNPN, CDR2 SVGIG (reference sequence). In DNA, the CDR3 is TGTGCCCAGAGGGGTCGGCAGGGGGCAGGATACACCATATATTTT. Translated: CAQRGRQGAGYTIYF. Combining the CDR3 with reference TRBV30 and TRBJ1-3 gives the whole variable domain SQTIHQWPATLVQPVGSPLSLECTVEGTSNPNLYWYRQAAGRGLQLLFYSVGIGQISSEVPQNLSASRPQDRQFILSSKKLLLSDSGFYLCAQRGRQGAGYTIYFGEGSWLTVV.

The chain couples TRBV28 to TRBJ1-5; 10 bases match TRBD1. CDR3 length: 18 amino acids. Unmatched junction bases numbered 13, after V lost 6 bases and J lost 2 bases. The germline gives CDR1 MDHEN, CDR2 SYDVKM. The CDR3 nucleotides read TGTGCCAGCAGAACGCCGGGACAGGGGCGGTTGGGCAATCAGCCCCAGCATTTT. As protein: CASRTPGQGRLGNQPQHF.

This clone appeared once. The chain couples TRBV30 to TRBJ1-2, with 8 nucleotides matching TRBD1. The germline V gene encodes CDR1 GTSNPN and CDR2 SVGIG (reference sequence). The CDR3 consists of 15 residues. V was clipped by 0 bases and J by 4 bases; unmatched bases: 7. CDR3 in amino acids: CAWSVGAGGSYGYTF. DNA of the CDR3: TGTGCCTGGAGTGTAGGGGCAGGGGGCTCCTATGGCTACACCTTC.

This chain links TRBV27 with TRBJ1-1; 9 nucleotides align to TRBD1. The CDR3 loop spans 16 amino acids. Germline lookup yields CDR1 MNHEY and CDR2 SMNVEV (reference sequence). The V gene end was trimmed by 2 bases and the J gene end by 0 bases; junction bases not matched to a gene: 4. CDR3 protein: CASSLGQGRLNTEAFF. For the CDR3, the DNA is TGTGCCAGCAGTTTAGGACAGGGGAGACTGAACACTGAAGCTTTCTTT.

As concerns this clone: Within the sample, other DNA sequences also encode this same CDR3. The chain has TRBV11-3 and TRBJ2-1; D gene uncertain. Germline-derived CDR1 and CDR2 are SGHNT and YENEEA. The CDR3 extends over 13 amino acids. Deletions cut 2 bases from V and 4 bases from J, with 6 bases between. The CDR3 DNA reads as TGTGCCAGCAGCTTATCCAGATACAATGAGCAGTTCTTC. This translates into CASSLSRYNEQFF. Complete variable domain (other parts from reference TRBV11-3 and TRBJ2-1): EAGVVQSPRYKIIEKKQPVAFWCNPISGHNTLYWYLQNLGQGPELLIRYENEEAVDDSQLPKDRFSAERLKGVDSTLKIQPAELGDSAVYLCASSLSRYNEQFFGPGTRLTVL.

The CDR3 DNA is TGTGCCAGCAGTGAAGCGCCGAGGAGGGAGCTGTTTTTT. Its protein product is CASSEAPRRELFF. The chain recombines TRBV6-1 with TRBJ2-2; D unclear. Between the trimmed V and J ends, which lost 0 bases and 9 bases, there was a span of 8 bases. The V gene's germline CDR1 is MNHNS and CDR2 SASEGT. The CDR3 covers 13 residues.